These T cell receptor beta chains were read from a single sample in a study of T cells in localized non-small cell lung cancer. Profiled with immunoSEQ multiplex PCR; TCRdb holds only in-frame clones, not every one. The sample yields some 38,000 clones, 80% to 90% seen once. The sample was peripheral blood mononuclear cells, taken before any cancer treatment. The receptors come from a male donor at least 60 years old with stage II lung adenocarcinoma. CDR3s include the opening cysteine and the closing phenylalanine or tryptophan. Each record gives: CDR3 protein, CDR3 DNA, clone size, D gene, J gene, V gene. The D gene is left open where the match is weak. Clone size, where shown, is once, few, many, or a class for clones that have expanded.

cdr3_aa: CASSLEGVANEKLFF
cdr3_nt: TGTGCCAGCAGCTTAGAGGGGGTAGCTAATGAAAAACTGTTTTTT
clone_size: NA
d_call: NA
j_call: TRBJ1-4
v_call: TRBV11-2

cdr3_aa: CASSLGTYNTGELFF
cdr3_nt: TGCGCCAGCAGCTTAGGGACTTATAACACCGGGGAGCTGTTTTTT
clone_size: NA
d_call: NA
j_call: TRBJ2-2
v_call: TRBV5-1

cdr3_aa: CASSPGGYSYEQYF
cdr3_nt: TGCGCCAGCAGCCCTGGAGGTTACTCCTACGAGCAGTACTTC
clone_size: NA
d_call: NA
j_call: TRBJ2-7
v_call: TRBV4-1

cdr3_aa: CASSLSRATNNEQFF
cdr3_nt: TGTGCCAGCAGCTTATCCCGGGCCACGAACAATGAGCAGTTCTTC
clone_size: once
d_call: NA
j_call: TRBJ2-1
v_call: TRBV7-2

cdr3_aa: CASSSLQGRTGELFF
cdr3_nt: TGTGCCAGCTCAAGCTTACAGGGAAGGACCGGGGAGCTGTTTTTT
clone_size: NA
d_call: NA
j_call: TRBJ2-2
v_call: TRBV18

cdr3_aa: CASSREGQGTEGYTF
cdr3_nt: TGCGCCAGCAGCCGGGAGGGACAGGGGACGGAGGGCTACACCTTC
clone_size: once
d_call: TRBD1
j_call: TRBJ1-2
v_call: TRBV4-3

cdr3_aa: CASTRRGGISGNTIYF
cdr3_nt: TGTGCCAGCACCCGCCGGGGGGGAATCTCTGGAAACACCATATATTTT
clone_size: NA
d_call: NA
j_call: TRBJ1-3
v_call: TRBV7-9

cdr3_aa: CASSVDRVRPQHF
cdr3_nt: TGCGCCAGCAGTGTGGACAGGGTCCGGCCCCAGCATTTT
clone_size: NA
d_call: TRBD1
j_call: TRBJ1-5
v_call: TRBV10-2

cdr3_aa: CASSPGTGAGNTIYF
cdr3_nt: TGTGCCAGCTCACCGGGGACAGGGGCTGGAAACACCATATATTTT
clone_size: NA
d_call: TRBD1
j_call: TRBJ1-3
v_call: TRBV18

cdr3_aa: CASSQGTGGLEQFF
cdr3_nt: TGTGCCAGCAGCCAAGGGACAGGGGGTTTAGAGCAGTTCTTC
clone_size: NA
d_call: TRBD1
j_call: TRBJ2-1
v_call: TRBV7-3

cdr3_aa: CASSETGENEQFF
cdr3_nt: TGTGCCAGCAGCGAGACAGGGGAAAATGAGCAGTTCTTC
clone_size: NA
d_call: TRBD1
j_call: TRBJ2-1
v_call: TRBV6-5

cdr3_aa: CASSLMGGTDTQYF
cdr3_nt: TGTGCCAGCAGCTTAATGGGGGGAACAGATACGCAGTATTTT
clone_size: NA
d_call: NA
j_call: TRBJ2-3
v_call: TRBV7-9

cdr3_aa: CASFILAGGADTQYF
cdr3_nt: TGTGCCAGCTTTATCCTAGCGGGAGGGGCAGATACGCAGTATTTT
clone_size: NA
d_call: TRBD2
j_call: TRBJ2-3
v_call: TRBV5-4

cdr3_aa: CAIPAGRDTGELFF
cdr3_nt: TGTGCCATCCCGGCAGGGCGCGACACCGGGGAGCTGTTTTTT
clone_size: NA
d_call: NA
j_call: TRBJ2-2
v_call: TRBV28

cdr3_aa: CASSPGALGNTIYF
cdr3_nt: TGTGCCAGCAGCCCGGGGGCGCTTGGAAACACCATATATTTT
clone_size: NA
d_call: NA
j_call: TRBJ1-3
v_call: TRBV7-7

cdr3_aa: CATQGSNEKLFF
cdr3_nt: TGTGCCACTCAGGGATCTAATGAAAAACTGTTTTTT
clone_size: NA
d_call: NA
j_call: TRBJ1-4
v_call: TRBV25-1